This T cell receptor (beta chain) is from a study of blood T cell repertoires in COVID-19. About the study: Acute-phase and convalescent COVID-19 samples originated in the United States, Italy and Spain. The analysed material was cDNA or gDNA that came from T cells, B-cell-depleted T cells, or PBMCs.

Study processing details: Quantification of nucleated cells was approximated via reference gene primer amplification. TCRdb's copy holds only in-frame clones and misses some; the assay was immunoSEQ multiplex PCR. Clone size and the V and J calls come from that table; the DNA yielded D and trimming. This sample has around 250,000 clones, with around 82% found just once. Germline CDR1 SGHNT, CDR2 YYREEE (reference sequence). The CDR3 contains 17 residues. Trimming took 1 base from V and 5 from J; bases not matched to a gene: 11. The chain links TRBV5-4 to TRBJ2-2; TRBD2 matches at 7 bases. The origin of this receptor is a human donor in a cohort sampled during active COVID-19. The sample comprised peripheral blood. The CDR3 spells CASSLLLSAGRTGELFF. The CDR3 coding sequence is TGTGCCAGCAGCTTGCTTCTCTCGGCCGGGAGGACCGGGGAGCTGTTTTTT.